What follows are 25 T cell receptor beta chains derived from one specimen sequenced in a study of cytomegalovirus exposure and HLA in healthy donors (dated by TCRdb to about 2017). The library came from the immunoSEQ multiplex PCR assay. For the multiplex PCR, a mixture combining 60 forward primers for TCR Vbeta segments and 13 reverse primers for TCR Jbeta segments was used. TCRdb took this table from immuneACCESS and kept in-frame rearrangements with V and J called. Such tables lack part of the clones; where checked against another copy, unresolved V genes explain under half of the gap, and the rest is unexplained. This sample holds some 130,000 clones; approximately 80% were observed only once. Clones ranked in the top ten supply around 1.9% of the sample. Material: PBMCs. The source of these receptors is a woman between 40 and 55 years old in good health and CMV-seronegative.

V usage is TRBV10-1 and J usage is TRBJ2-1, with 13 nucleotides matching TRBD2. The germline gives CDR1 WNHNN, CDR2 SYGVQD (reference sequence). The CDR3 length is 15 residues. The ends lost 4 bases at V and 12 bases at J; junction bases unmatched: 9. In DNA form, the CDR3 reads TGCGCCAGCAGTGGAGGACTAGCGGGAGAGGATGGGCAGTTCTTC. Residues: CASSGGLAGEDGQFF.

The rearrangement links TRBV7-6 to TRBJ2-3; maybe TRBD1 (6 bases). Germline V gene sequence: CDR1 SGHVS, CDR2 FNYEAQ. CDR3 size: 15 residues. V was shortened by 1 base and J by 2 bases, with 10 bases between the two germline ends. This chain's CDR3 is CASSLEGDATDTQYF. The DNA for the CDR3 is TGTGCCAGCAGCTTAGAGGGGGACGCCACAGATACGCAGTATTTT.

The V gene is TRBV7-2, the J gene TRBJ1-5, with D uncertain. This CDR3 spans 15 amino acids. Germline values: CDR1 SGHTA, CDR2 FQGNSA. V was shortened by 2 bases and J by 1 base, with 9 bases between the two germline ends. The CDR3 sequence: CASSLIALSNQPQHF. The CDR3 nucleotides read TGTGCCAGCAGCTTAATAGCGTTGAGCAATCAGCCCCAGCATTTT.

This chain's CDR3 is CASRTIAWGNENLQYF. The CDR3 nucleotides are TGTGCCAGCAGGACGATCGCATGGGGCAACGAGAACCTTCAGTACTTC. The chain recombines TRBV28 with TRBJ2-4; D is possibly TRBD1 (5 bases). The germline CDR1 and CDR2 sequences are MDHEN and SYDVKM. This CDR3 has 16 amino acids. V lost 6 bases to trimming and J lost 11 bases, with 26 bases between them.

The J gene is TRBJ2-7, the V gene TRBV28, with D possibly being TRBD1 (5 bases). CDR1 MDHEN and CDR2 SYDVKM come from the germline V gene. CDR3 length equals 14 residues. V shed 6 bases and J shed 0 bases, with 12 bases lying between them. This CDR3 reads CASRRDSISYEQYF. The CDR3 nucleotides are TGTGCCAGCAGACGAGACAGCATCTCCTACGAGCAGTACTTC.

This clone was observed once. The CDR3 nucleotides read TGTGCCAGTCGAAGAGGAAACATGAACACTGAAGCTTTCTTT. As protein: CASRRGNMNTEAFF. The rearrangement joins TRBV19 to TRBJ1-1, with no clear D. CDR1 and CDR2 from the germline V gene are LNHDA and SQIVND (reference sequence). This CDR3 is 14 amino acids long. Trimming removed 8 bases from V and 0 bases from J, with 13 bases in between.

The DNA of the CDR3 is TGTGCCAGCAGCTCAGGGGGCGAAAGAGGGACTGAAGCTTTCTTT. Its translation is CASSSGGERGTEAFF. V gene TRBV5-6 combines with J gene TRBJ1-1, with 8 bases aligning to TRBD1. Germline V lookup: CDR1 SGHDT, CDR2 YYEEEE. The CDR3 runs to 15 residues. The J segment lost 5 bases and the V segment lost 3 bases, leaving 9 bases of the junction unmatched.

This chain links TRBV7-9 with TRBJ2-7; D ambiguous. The CDR3 runs 13 residues. The germline V gene has CDR1 SEHNR and CDR2 FQNEAQ (reference sequence). V lost 0 bases and J 6 bases, leaving 9 bases between the germline ends. The CDR3 coding sequence is TGTGCCAGCAGCTTAGCTCAGGTCGCCGAGCAGTACTTC. Its translation: CASSLAQVAEQYF.

The chain joins TRBV6-5 to TRBJ2-1, with TRBD2 identical over 9 bases. Germline lookup yields CDR1 MNHEY and CDR2 SVGAGI. The length of the CDR3 is 15 residues. Trimming removed 5 bases from V and 6 bases from J; junction bases left unmatched: 8. CDR3 loop: CASSLLAGFGNEQFF. In DNA form, the CDR3 reads TGTGCCAGCAGTCTGCTAGCGGGATTCGGCAATGAGCAGTTCTTC.

The gene calls are TRBV7-9 and TRBJ1-1, with D tentatively TRBD1 (6 bases). The V end lost 7 bases, the J end lost 2 bases, and 17 bases lay between the germline ends. Per germline, CDR1 SEHNR and CDR2 FQNEAQ (reference sequence). This CDR3 is built from 15 residues. The CDR3 protein is CASTGRGAVNTEAFF. The CDR3 coding sequence is TGTGCCAGCACTGGCAGGGGAGCGGTTAACACTGAAGCTTTCTTT.

Details on this clone: One end of the junction fails to match germline, which may point to a read error. V usage is TRBV5-3 and J usage is TRBJ2-6; a possible D gene is TRBD1 (5 bases). TRBV5-3 is placed among ORFs of uncertain function. This CDR3 comprises 17 residues. The CDR3, as DNA: TGTGCCAGAAGCTTGTCAGAACAACTCTCTGGGGCCAACGGCCTGACTTTC. Amino acids: CARSLSEQLSGANGLTF.

In regard to this clone: One end of the junction does not line up with germline, which may come from a read error. The chain employs TRBV11-1 and TRBJ2-1, with D possibly being TRBD2 (5 bases). The germline V gene has CDR1 SGHAT and CDR2 FQDESV (reference sequence). This CDR3 is 15 amino acids long. CDR3 sequence: CASSLEIGGYSEQFF. For the CDR3, the DNA is TGTGCCAGCAGCTTAGAAATCGGCGGGTACAGTGAGCAGTTCTTC.

The gene calls are TRBV11-3 and TRBJ1-3; D is undetermined. The CDR3 is 13 amino acids. The V end lost 6 bases, the J end lost 2 bases, and 8 bases lay between the germline ends. Germline V gene data show CDR1 as SGHNT and CDR2 as YENEEA. CDR3 sequence (DNA): TGTGCCAGCAGTTCCGGTACTGGAAACACCATATATTTT. Its translation is CASSSGTGNTIYF.

This clone was counted between two and nine times. The CDR3, as DNA: TGTGCCAGCCCAGGGGGTAGCGGGGTCCTAGACTCCTACAATGAGCAGTTCTTC. Protein product: CASPGGSGVLDSYNEQFF. The V and J genes are TRBV2 and TRBJ2-1; TRBD2 might be the D (8 bases). V was cut by 8 bases and J by 0 bases, with 23 bases left in between. Germline V gives CDR1 SNHLY, CDR2 FYNNEI. This CDR3 is 18 amino acids long.

The V call is TRBV5-1, the J call TRBJ1-1; 7 positions match TRBD1. Germline lookup yields CDR1 SGHRS and CDR2 YFSETQ. J lost 3 bases, V lost 0 bases, and 8 bases had no gene match. The CDR3 has 16 residues. DNA for the CDR3: TGCGCCAGCAGCTTGGCCGACAGGGAGGATTACACTGAAGCTTTCTTT. This encodes CASSLADREDYTEAFF.

The chain recombines TRBV5-1 with TRBJ1-6; 7 bases map to TRBD1. V dropped 0 bases and J dropped 6; count of bases not matched to a gene: 3. The CDR3 extends over 15 amino acids. CDR1 is SGHRS, CDR2 YFSETQ, per germline. The CDR3 DNA reads TGCGCCAGCAGCTTGGACAGGGGAGTTAATTCACCCCTCCACTTT. The encoded protein is CASSLDRGVNSPLHF.

This chain links TRBV6-5 with TRBJ1-1; possibly TRBD1 for D (6 bases). The CDR3 is made up of 13 amino acids. V lost 5 bases and J 2 bases, leaving 9 bases between the germline ends. Germline lookup yields CDR1 MNHEY and CDR2 SVGAGI. In DNA form, the CDR3 reads TGTGCCAGCAGTCAGGGGTTAAACACTGAAGCTTTCTTT. Its protein product is CASSQGLNTEAFF.

V usage is TRBV11-3 and J usage is TRBJ2-3, with D possibly TRBD2 on 5 matching bases. This CDR3 spans 14 amino acids. Germline loops: CDR1 SGHNT, CDR2 YENEEA. Trimming removed 3 bases from V and 7 bases from J, with 14 bases in between. DNA of the CDR3: TGTGCCAGCAGCTTGAGTGGGAGCAGGTATACGCAGTATTTT. This gives the protein CASSLSGSRYTQYF.

This rearrangement joins TRBV5-1 to TRBJ1-4; 9 bases map to TRBD1. Trimming removed 7 bases from V and 7 bases from J; junction bases left unmatched: 5. From germline, CDR1 is SGHRS and CDR2 YFSETQ. The CDR3 runs 13 residues. The CDR3 nucleotides are TGCGCCAGCCGGACAGGGGATCGTGAAAAACTGTTTTTT. Protein: CASRTGDREKLFF.

The chain joins TRBV7-2 to TRBJ2-7; tentatively, D is TRBD2 (6 bases). CDR3 length equals 12 residues. V was trimmed by 1 base and J by 6 bases, leaving 7 bases between them. Germline loops: CDR1 SGHTA, CDR2 FQGNSA. The CDR3 protein is CASSLGGVEQYF. The DNA of the CDR3 is TGTGCCAGCAGCTTAGGGGGGGTCGAGCAGTACTTC.

This clone came up once. V gene TRBV7-2 combines with J gene TRBJ2-4; 8 bases map to TRBD2. This CDR3 has 16 amino acids. V lost 5 bases and J lost 12; bases outside the gene matches: 18. The germline V gene has CDR1 SGHTA and CDR2 FQGNSA. The CDR3 DNA sequence: TGTGCCAGCAGCCCCTCGGGGGGGGCGAGGGGTGACAGTCAGTACTTC. This sequence encodes CASSPSGGARGDSQYF.

The V gene is TRBV9, the J gene TRBJ2-1; 8 nucleotides line up with TRBD1. This CDR3 has 17 amino acids. Germline CDR1 is SGDLS and CDR2 is YYNGEE. Trimming at V came to 0 bases and at J to 7 bases, leaving 12 bases not matched to a gene. The CDR3 spells CASSVDPGGRVRNEQFF. For the CDR3, the DNA is TGTGCCAGCAGCGTAGACCCAGGGGGCAGGGTCAGGAATGAGCAGTTCTTC.

The rearrangement links TRBV5-5 to TRBJ2-7; D perhaps matches TRBD2 (6 bases). The CDR3 is made up of 17 amino acids. The germline CDR1 and CDR2 sequences are SGHKS and YYEKEE (reference sequence). Deletions cut 0 bases from V and 5 bases from J, with 21 bases between. The DNA of the CDR3 is TGTGCCAGCAGCTTGGGGATAGGAGCGGGCGTAGAGAACGAGCAGTACTTC. The encoded protein is CASSLGIGAGVENEQYF.

The chain carries TRBV2 and TRBJ1-6, with 7 bases aligning to TRBD1. The junction had 5 bases not matched to a gene; V was cut back by 9 bases and J by 3 bases. CDR1 is SNHLY and CDR2 is FYNNEI in the germline V gene. The CDR3 has 14 residues. CDR3 amino acids: CARSAGGYNSPLHF. CDR3 in DNA: TGTGCCAGATCCGCAGGGGGCTATAATTCACCCCTCCACTTT.

The gene calls are TRBV30 and TRBJ2-1; 12 bases are a match to TRBD2. Germline V gene sequence: CDR1 GTSNPN, CDR2 SVGIG (reference sequence). The CDR3 contains 15 residues. The V segment lost 2 bases and the J segment 3 bases; nucleotides outside the gene matches: 2. The DNA for the CDR3 is TGTGCCTGGAGTCCGACTAGCGGGAGCTACAATGAGCAGTTCTTC. It is translated as CAWSPTSGSYNEQFF.